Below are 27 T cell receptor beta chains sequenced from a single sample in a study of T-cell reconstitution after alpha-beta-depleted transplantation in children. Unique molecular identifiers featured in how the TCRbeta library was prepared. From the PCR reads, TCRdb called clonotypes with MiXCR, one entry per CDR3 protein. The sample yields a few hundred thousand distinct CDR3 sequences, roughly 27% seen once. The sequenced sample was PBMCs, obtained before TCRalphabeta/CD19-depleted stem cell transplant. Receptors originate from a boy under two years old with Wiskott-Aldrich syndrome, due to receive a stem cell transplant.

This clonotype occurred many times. The CDR3 DNA reads TGTGCCAGCAGACGTACGACAGAGTCCTATAATTCACCCCTCCACTTT. Protein: CASRRTTESYNSPLHF. The gene calls are TRBV7-6 and TRBJ1-6, with D perhaps TRBD1 (5 bases). The V end lost 6 bases, the J end lost 1 base, and 13 bases lay between the germline ends. Germline assignment: CDR1 SGHVS and CDR2 FNYEAQ. The CDR3 totals 16 residues.

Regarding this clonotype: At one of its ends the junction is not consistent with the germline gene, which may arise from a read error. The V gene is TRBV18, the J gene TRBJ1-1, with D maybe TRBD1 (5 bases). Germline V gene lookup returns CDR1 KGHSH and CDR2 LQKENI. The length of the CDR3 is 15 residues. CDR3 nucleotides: TGTGCCAGCTCACCTTTGCGGTACAGGCTTTCCACTGAAGCTTTT. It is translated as CASSPLRYRLSTEAF.

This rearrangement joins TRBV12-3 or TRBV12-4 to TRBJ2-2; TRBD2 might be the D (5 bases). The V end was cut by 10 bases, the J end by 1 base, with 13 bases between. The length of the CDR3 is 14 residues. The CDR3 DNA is TGTGCCACCAAGACCAGCGGGAACACCGGGGAGCTGTTTTTT. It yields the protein CATKTSGNTGELFF.

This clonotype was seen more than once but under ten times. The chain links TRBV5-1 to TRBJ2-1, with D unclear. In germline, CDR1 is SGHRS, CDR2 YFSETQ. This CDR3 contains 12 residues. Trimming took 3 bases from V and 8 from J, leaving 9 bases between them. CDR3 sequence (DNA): TGCGCCAGCAGCTCTTCTTTCGATGAGCAGTTCTTC. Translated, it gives CASSSSFDEQFF. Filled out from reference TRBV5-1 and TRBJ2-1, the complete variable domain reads KAGVTQTPRYLIKTRGQQVTLSCSPISGHRSVSWYQQTPGQGLQFLFEYFSETQRNKGNFPGRFSGRQFSNSRSEMNVSTLELGDSALYLCASSSSFDEQFFGPGTRLTVL.

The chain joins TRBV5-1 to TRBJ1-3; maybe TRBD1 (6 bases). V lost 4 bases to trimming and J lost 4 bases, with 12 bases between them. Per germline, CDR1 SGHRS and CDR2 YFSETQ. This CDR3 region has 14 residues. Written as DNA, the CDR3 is TGCGCCAGCAGCGGAACAGGGTCCGGAAACACCATATATTTT. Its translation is CASSGTGSGNTIYF. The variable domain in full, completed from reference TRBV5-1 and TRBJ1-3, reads KAGVTQTPRYLIKTRGQQVTLSCSPISGHRSVSWYQQTPGQGLQFLFEYFSETQRNKGNFPGRFSGRQFSNSRSEMNVSTLELGDSALYLCASSGTGSGNTIYFGEGSWLTVV.

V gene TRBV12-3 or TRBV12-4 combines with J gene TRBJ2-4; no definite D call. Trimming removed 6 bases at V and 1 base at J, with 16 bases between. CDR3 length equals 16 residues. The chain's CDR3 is CASSRGSLRAKNIQYF. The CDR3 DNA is TGTGCCAGCAGCCGAGGTAGTTTGAGGGCCAAAAACATTCAGTACTTC.

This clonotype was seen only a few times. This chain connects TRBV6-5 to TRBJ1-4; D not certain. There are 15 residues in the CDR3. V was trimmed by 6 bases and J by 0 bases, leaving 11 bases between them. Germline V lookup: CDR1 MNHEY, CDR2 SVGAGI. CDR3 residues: CASSYGPATNEKLFF. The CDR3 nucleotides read TGTGCCAGCAGCTACGGCCCTGCAACTAATGAAAAACTGTTTTTT.

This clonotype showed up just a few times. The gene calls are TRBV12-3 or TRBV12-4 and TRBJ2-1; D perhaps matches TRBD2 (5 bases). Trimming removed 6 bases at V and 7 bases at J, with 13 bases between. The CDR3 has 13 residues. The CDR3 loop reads CASSMRSGNEQFF. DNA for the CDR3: TGTGCCAGCAGCATGAGGTCGGGGAATGAGCAGTTCTTC.

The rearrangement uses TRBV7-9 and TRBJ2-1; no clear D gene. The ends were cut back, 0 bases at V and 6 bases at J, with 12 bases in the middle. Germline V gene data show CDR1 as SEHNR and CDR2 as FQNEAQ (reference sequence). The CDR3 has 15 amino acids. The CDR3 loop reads CASSLAGKYVNEQFF. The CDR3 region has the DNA TGTGCCAGCAGCTTAGCGGGGAAGTACGTCAATGAGCAGTTCTTC.

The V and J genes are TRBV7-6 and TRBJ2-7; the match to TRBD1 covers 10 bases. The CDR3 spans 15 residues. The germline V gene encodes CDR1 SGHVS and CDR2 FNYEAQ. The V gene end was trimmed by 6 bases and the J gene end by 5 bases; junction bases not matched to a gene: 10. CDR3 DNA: TGTGCCAGCAGTCTTACTCCGGGACAGGGGCACGAGCAGTACTTC. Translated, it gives CASSLTPGQGHEQYF.

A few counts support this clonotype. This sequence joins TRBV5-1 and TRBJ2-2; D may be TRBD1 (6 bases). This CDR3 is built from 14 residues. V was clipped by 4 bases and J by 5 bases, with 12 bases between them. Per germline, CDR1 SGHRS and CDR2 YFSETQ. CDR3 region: CASSPFQGTGELFF. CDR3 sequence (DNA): TGCGCCAGCAGCCCCTTTCAGGGGACCGGGGAGCTGTTTTTT.

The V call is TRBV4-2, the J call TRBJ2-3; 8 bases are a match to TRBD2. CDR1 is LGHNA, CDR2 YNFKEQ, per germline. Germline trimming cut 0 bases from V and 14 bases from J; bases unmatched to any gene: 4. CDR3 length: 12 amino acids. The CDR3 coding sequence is TGTGCCAGCAGCCAAGACGGGACTAGAAGGTATTTT. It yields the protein CASSQDGTRRYF.

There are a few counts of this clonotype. CDR3 coding DNA: TGTGCCAGCAGTTTTTCTAGCGGCTCCTACGAGCAGTACTTC. It is translated as CASSFSSGSYEQYF. This rearrangement joins TRBV12-3 or TRBV12-4 to TRBJ2-7, with 7 nucleotides matching TRBD2. CDR3 length equals 14 residues. V dropped 3 bases and J dropped 0; count of bases not matched to a gene: 2.

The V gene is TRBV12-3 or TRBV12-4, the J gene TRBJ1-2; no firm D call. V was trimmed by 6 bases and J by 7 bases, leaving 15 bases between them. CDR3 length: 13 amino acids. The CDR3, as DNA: TGTGCCAGCAGACGGGTAGAACGAGGTGGCTACACCTTC. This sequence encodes CASRRVERGGYTF.

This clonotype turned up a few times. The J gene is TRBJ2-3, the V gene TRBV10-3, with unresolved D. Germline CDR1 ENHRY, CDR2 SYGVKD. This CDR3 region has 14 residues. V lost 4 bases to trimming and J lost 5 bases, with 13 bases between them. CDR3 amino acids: CAISAPKLGDTQYF. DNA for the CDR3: TGTGCCATCAGTGCCCCTAAACTCGGAGATACGCAGTATTTT.

The CDR3 protein is CASRRTGAGVLSSPLHF. CDR3 coding DNA: TGTGCCAGCAGACGGACAGGGGCCGGTGTTTTGAGTTCACCCCTCCACTTT. The V and J genes are TRBV7-9 and TRBJ1-6, with 9 bases matching TRBD1. Germline CDR1 is SEHNR and CDR2 is FQNEAQ (reference sequence). V lost 6 bases and J lost 9; bases outside the gene matches: 15. The CDR3 covers 17 residues.

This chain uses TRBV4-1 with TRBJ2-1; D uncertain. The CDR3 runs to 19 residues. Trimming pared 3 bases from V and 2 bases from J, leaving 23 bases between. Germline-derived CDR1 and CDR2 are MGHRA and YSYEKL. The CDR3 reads CASSQGTAHRTLAYNEQFF. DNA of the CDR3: TGCGCCAGCAGCCAGGGCACGGCCCATAGAACTCTAGCCTACAATGAGCAGTTCTTC.

As DNA, the CDR3 is TGTGCCAGTAGTATAGAAGGCCTGGGGGATCAGCCCCAGCATTTT. This encodes CASSIEGLGDQPQHF. The V call is TRBV19, the J call TRBJ1-5; D possibly corresponds to TRBD1 (5 bases). In germline, CDR1 is LNHDA, CDR2 SQIVND (reference sequence). The CDR3 is made up of 15 amino acids. V lost 0 bases, J lost 5 bases, and 11 bases lay in between. The whole variable domain, filled in from reference TRBV19 and TRBJ1-5, reads DGGITQSPKYLFRKEGQNVTLSCEQNLNHDAMYWYRQDPGQGLRLIYYSQIVNDFQKGDIAEGYSVSREKKESFPLTVTSAQKNPTAFYLCASSIEGLGDQPQHFGDGTRLSIL.

CDR3 residues: CASSPNGLAGIRDLKRVTQYF. DNA of the CDR3: TGTGCCAGCAGCCCAAACGGACTAGCGGGGATACGGGACCTAAAACGGGTAACCCAGTACTTC. The chain joins TRBV9 to TRBJ2-5; the match to TRBD2 covers 12 bases. Germline CDR1 and CDR2: SGDLS and YYNGEE. The CDR3 spans 21 residues. V dropped 4 bases and J dropped 8; count of bases not matched to a gene: 27.

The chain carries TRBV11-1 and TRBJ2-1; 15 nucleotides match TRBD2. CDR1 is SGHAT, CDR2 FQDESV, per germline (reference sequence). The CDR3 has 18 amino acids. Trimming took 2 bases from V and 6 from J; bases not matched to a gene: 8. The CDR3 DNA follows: TGTGCCAGCAGCTTAAGGACCGGGACTAGCGGGAGGATCAATGAGCAGTTCTTC. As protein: CASSLRTGTSGRINEQFF. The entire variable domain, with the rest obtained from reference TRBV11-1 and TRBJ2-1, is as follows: EAEVAQSPRYKITEKSQAVAFWCDPISGHATLYWYRQILGQGPELLVQFQDESVVDDSQLPKDRFSAERLKGVDSTLKIQPAELGDSAMYLCASSLRTGTSGRINEQFFGPGTRLTVL.

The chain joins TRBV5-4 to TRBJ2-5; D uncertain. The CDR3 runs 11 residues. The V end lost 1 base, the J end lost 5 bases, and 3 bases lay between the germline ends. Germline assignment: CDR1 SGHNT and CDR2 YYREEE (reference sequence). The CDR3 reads CASSLFETQYF. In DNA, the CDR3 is TGTGCCAGCAGCTTGTTTGAGACCCAGTACTTC.

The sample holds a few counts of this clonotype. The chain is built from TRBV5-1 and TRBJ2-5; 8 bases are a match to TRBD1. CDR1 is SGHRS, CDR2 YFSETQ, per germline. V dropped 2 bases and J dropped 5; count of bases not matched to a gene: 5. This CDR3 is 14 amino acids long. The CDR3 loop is CASSFDRGRETQYF. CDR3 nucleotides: TGCGCCAGCAGCTTCGACAGGGGACGGGAGACCCAGTACTTC.

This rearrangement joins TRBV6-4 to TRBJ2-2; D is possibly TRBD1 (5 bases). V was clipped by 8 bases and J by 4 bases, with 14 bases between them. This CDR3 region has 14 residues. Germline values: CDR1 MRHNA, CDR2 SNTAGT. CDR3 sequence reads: CASGPTVFTGELFF. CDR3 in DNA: TGTGCCAGCGGACCGACAGTTTTCACCGGGGAGCTGTTTTTT.

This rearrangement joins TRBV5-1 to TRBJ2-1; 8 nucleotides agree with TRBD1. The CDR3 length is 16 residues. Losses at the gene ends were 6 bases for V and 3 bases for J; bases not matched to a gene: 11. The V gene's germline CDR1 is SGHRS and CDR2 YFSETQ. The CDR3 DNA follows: TGCGCCAGCAATTCAAGGCCGGGACAGGTCTACAATGAGCAGTTCTTC. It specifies CASNSRPGQVYNEQFF. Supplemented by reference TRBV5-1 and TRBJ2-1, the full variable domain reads KAGVTQTPRYLIKTRGQQVTLSCSPISGHRSVSWYQQTPGQGLQFLFEYFSETQRNKGNFPGRFSGRQFSNSRSEMNVSTLELGDSALYLCASNSRPGQVYNEQFFGPGTRLTVL.

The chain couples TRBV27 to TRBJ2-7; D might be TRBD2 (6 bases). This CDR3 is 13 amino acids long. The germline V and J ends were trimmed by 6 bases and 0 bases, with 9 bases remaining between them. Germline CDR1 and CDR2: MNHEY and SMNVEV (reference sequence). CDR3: CASREGPSYEQYF. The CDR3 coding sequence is TGTGCCAGCAGGGAGGGCCCCTCCTACGAGCAGTACTTC.

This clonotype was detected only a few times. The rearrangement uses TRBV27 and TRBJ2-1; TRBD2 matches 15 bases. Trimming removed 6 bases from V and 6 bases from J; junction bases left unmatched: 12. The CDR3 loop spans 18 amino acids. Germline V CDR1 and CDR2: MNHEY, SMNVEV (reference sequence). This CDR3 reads CASRLRRTSGRVGNEQFF. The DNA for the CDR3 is TGTGCCAGCAGGTTGCGCCGGACTAGCGGGAGGGTTGGCAATGAGCAGTTCTTC.

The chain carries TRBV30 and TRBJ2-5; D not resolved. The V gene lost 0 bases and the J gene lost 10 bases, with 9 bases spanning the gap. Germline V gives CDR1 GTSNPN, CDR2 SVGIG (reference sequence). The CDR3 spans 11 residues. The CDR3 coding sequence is TGTGCCTGGAGTGTTGGGGTGGGCCAGTACTTC. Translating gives CAWSVGVGQYF. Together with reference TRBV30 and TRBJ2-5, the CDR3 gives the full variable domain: SQTIHQWPATLVQPVGSPLSLECTVEGTSNPNLYWYRQAAGRGLQLLFYSVGIGQISSEVPQNLSASRPQDRQFILSSKKLLLSDSGFYLCAWSVGVGQYFGPGTRLLVL.